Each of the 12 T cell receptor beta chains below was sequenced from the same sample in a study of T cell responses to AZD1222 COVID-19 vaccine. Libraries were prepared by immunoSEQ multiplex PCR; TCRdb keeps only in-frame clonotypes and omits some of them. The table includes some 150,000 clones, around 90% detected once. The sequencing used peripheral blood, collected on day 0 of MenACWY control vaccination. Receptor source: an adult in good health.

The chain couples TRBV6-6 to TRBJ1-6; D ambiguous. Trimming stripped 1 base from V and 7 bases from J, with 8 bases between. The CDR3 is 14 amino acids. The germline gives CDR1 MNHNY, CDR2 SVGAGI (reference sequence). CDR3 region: CASSYYAANSPLHF. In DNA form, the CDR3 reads TGTGCCAGCAGTTACTACGCGGCGAATTCACCCCTCCACTTT.

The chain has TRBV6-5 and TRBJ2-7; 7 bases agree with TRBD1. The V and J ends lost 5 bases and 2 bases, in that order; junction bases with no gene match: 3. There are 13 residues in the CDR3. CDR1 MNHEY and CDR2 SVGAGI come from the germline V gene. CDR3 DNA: TGTGCCAGCAGTCGACAGGGCCCCTACGAGCAGTACTTC. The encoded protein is CASSRQGPYEQYF.

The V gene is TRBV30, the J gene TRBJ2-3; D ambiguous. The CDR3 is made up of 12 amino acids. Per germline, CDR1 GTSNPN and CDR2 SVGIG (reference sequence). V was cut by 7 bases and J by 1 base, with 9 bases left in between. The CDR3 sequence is CASEVGTDTQYF. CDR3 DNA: TGTGCCTCTGAGGTAGGCACAGATACGCAGTATTTT.

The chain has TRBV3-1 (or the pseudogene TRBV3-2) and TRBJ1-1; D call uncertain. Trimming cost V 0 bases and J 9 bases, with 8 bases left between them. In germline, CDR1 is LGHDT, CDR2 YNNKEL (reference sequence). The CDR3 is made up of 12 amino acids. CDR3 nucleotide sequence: TGTGCCAGCAGCCAAGATCGCGGGAAAGCTTTCTTT. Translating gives CASSQDRGKAFF.

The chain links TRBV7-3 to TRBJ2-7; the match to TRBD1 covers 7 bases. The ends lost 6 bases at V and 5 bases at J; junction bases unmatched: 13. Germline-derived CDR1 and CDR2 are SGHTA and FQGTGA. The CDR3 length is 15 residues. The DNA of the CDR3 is TGTGCCAGCAGTCAAATAGGGGGCCCCTTCCACGAGCAGTACTTC. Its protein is CASSQIGGPFHEQYF.

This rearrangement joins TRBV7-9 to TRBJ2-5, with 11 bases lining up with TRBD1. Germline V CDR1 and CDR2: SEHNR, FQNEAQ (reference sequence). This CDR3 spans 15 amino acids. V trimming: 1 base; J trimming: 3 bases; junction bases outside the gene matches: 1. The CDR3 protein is CASSLGTGGKETQYF. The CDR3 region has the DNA TGTGCCAGCAGCTTAGGGACAGGGGGCAAAGAGACCCAGTACTTC.

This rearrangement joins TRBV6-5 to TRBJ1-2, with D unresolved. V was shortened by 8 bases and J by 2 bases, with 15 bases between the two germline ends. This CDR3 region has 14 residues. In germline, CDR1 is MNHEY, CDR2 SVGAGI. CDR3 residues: CASFSRSDNYGYTF. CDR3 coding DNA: TGTGCCAGCTTCTCTAGGTCGGACAACTATGGCTACACCTTC.

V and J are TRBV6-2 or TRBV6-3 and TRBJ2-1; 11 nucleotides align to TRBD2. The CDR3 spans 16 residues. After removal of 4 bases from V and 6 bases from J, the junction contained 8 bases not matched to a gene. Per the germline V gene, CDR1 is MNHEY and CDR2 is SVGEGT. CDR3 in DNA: TGTGCCAGCAGTTCCCCTACTAGCGGGAGTCTCAATGAGCAGTTCTTC. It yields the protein CASSSPTSGSLNEQFF.

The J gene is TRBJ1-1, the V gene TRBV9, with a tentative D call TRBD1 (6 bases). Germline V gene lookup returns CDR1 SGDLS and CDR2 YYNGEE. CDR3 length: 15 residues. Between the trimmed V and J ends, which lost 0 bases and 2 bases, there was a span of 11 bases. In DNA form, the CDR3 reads TGTGCCAGCAGCGTAGGACCAGGGGCTAACACTGAAGCTTTCTTT. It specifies CASSVGPGANTEAFF.

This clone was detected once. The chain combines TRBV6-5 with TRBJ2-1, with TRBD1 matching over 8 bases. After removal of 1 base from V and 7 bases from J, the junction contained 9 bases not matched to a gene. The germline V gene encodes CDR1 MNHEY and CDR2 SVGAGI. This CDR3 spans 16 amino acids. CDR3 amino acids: CASSYFRQGLRNEQFF. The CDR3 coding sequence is TGTGCCAGCAGTTACTTTCGACAGGGGTTGAGGAATGAGCAGTTCTTC.

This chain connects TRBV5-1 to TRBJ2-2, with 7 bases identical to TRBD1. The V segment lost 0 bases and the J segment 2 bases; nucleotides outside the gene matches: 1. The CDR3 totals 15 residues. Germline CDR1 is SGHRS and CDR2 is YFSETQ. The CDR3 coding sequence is TGCGCCAGCAGCTTGGGGGACAGAAACACCGGGGAGCTGTTTTTT. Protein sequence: CASSLGDRNTGELFF.

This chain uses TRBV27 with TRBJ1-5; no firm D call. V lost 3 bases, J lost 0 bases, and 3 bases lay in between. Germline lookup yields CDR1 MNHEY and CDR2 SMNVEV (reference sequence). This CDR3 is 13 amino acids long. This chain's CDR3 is CASSFSSNQPQHF. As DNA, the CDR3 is TGTGCCAGCAGTTTCAGTAGCAATCAGCCCCAGCATTTT.